This T cell receptor (beta chain) was sequenced during a study of T cells in tumors after PD-1 blockade. Assay used: immunoSEQ multiplex PCR; TCRdb lists only in-frame clones, some missing. This table has tens of thousands of clones, around 80% appearing once. Germline V gene data show CDR1 as LNHNV and CDR2 as YYDKDF (reference sequence). Trimming stripped 4 bases from V and 8 bases from J, with 14 bases between. The CDR3 runs 14 residues. The chain carries TRBV15 and TRBJ1-4; D gene uncertain. The clonotype comes from a human donor with basal cell carcinoma. The sample here was PBMCs, taken before anti-PD-1 treatment. The chain's CDR3 is CATSKTGGEEKLFF. The CDR3 DNA follows: TGTGCCACCAGCAAGACGGGTGGAGAAGAAAAACTGTTTTTT.